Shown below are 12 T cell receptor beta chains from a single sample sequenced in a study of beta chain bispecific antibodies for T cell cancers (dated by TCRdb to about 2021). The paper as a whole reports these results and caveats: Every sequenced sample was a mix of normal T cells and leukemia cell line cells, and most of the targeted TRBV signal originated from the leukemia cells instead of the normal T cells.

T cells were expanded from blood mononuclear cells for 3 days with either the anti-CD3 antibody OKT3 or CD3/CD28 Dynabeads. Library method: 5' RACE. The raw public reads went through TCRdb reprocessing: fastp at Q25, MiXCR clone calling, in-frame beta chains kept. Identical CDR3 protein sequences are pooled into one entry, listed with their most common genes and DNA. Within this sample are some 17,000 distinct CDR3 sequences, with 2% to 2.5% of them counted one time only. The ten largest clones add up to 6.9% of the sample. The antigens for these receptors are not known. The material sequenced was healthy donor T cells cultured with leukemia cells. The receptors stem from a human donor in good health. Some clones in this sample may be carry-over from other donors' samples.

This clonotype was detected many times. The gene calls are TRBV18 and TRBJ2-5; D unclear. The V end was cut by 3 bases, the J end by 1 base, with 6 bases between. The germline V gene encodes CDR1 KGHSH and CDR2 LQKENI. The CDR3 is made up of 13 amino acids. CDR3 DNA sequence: TGTGCCAGCTCACCCAAAACCCAAGAGACCCAGTACTTC. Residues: CASSPKTQETQYF.

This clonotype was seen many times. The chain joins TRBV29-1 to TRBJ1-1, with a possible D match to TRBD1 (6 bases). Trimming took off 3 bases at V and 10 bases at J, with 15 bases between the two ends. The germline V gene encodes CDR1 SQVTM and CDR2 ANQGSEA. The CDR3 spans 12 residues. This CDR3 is CSVDVGQFGAFF. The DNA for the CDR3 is TGCAGCGTTGACGTCGGACAGTTCGGAGCTTTCTTT. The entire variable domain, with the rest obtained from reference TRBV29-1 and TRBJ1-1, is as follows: SAVISQKPSRDICQRGTSLTIQCQVDSQVTMMFWYRQQPGQSLTLIATANQGSEATYESGFVIDKFPISRPNLTFSTLTVSNMSPEDSSIYLCSVDVGQFGAFFGQGTRLTVV.

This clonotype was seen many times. In DNA, the CDR3 is TGTGCCAGCAGTTCGGGACTATGGGGCTACACCTTC. Translated: CASSSGLWGYTF. This rearrangement joins TRBV6-2 or TRBV6-3 to TRBJ1-2, with D tentatively TRBD1 (5 bases). This CDR3 has 12 residues. V lost 4 bases and J lost 8, with 11 bases in between. The germline V gene has CDR1 MNHEY and CDR2 SVGEGT.

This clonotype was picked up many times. CDR3 loop: CASSLGGQGPTEAFF. For the CDR3, the DNA is TGTGCCAGCAGCTTGGGGGGACAGGGCCCTACTGAAGCTTTCTTT. This sequence joins TRBV7-6 and TRBJ1-1; 9 bases agree with TRBD1. Trimming at V came to 3 bases and at J to 5 bases, leaving 7 bases not matched to a gene. CDR1 and CDR2 from the germline V gene are SGHVS and FNYEAQ. CDR3 length equals 15 residues. Full variable domain (missing parts from reference TRBV7-6 and TRBJ1-1): GAGVSQSPRYKVTKRGQDVALRCDPISGHVSLYWYRQALGQGPEFLTYFNYEAQQDKSGLPNDRFSAERPEGSISTLTIQRTEQRDSAMYRCASSLGGQGPTEAFFGQGTRLTVV.

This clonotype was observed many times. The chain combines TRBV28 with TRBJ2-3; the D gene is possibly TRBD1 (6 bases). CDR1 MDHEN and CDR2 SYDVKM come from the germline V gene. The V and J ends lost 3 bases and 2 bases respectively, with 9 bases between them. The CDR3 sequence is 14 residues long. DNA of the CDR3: TGTGCCAGCAGTTTCGGACAGATCACAGATACGCAGTATTTT. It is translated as CASSFGQITDTQYF.

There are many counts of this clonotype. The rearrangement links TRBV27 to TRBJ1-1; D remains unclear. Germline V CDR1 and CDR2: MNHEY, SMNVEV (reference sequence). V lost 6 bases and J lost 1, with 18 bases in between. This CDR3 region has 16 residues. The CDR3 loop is CASSTAPTVANTEAFF. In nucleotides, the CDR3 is TGTGCCAGCAGCACGGCCCCTACAGTCGCGAACACTGAAGCTTTCTTT.

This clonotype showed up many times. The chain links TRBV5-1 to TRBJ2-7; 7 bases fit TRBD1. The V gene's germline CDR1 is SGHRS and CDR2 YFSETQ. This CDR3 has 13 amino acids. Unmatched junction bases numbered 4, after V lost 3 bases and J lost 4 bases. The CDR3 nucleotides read TGCGCCAGCAGCTGGGACAGCGTGTACGAGCAGTACTTC. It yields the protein CASSWDSVYEQYF.

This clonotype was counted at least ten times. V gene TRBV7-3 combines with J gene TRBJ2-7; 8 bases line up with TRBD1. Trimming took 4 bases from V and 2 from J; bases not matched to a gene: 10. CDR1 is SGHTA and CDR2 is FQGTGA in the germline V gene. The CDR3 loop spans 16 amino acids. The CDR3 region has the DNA TGTGCCAGCAGCTATACGAGGACAGGGTCCGCCTACGAGCAGTACTTC. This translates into CASSYTRTGSAYEQYF. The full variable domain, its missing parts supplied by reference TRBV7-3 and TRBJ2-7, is GAGVSQTPSNKVTEKGKYVELRCDPISGHTALYWYRQSLGQGPEFLIYFQGTGAADDSGLPNDRFFAVRPEGSVSTLKIQRTERGDSAVYLCASSYTRTGSAYEQYFGPGTRLTVT.

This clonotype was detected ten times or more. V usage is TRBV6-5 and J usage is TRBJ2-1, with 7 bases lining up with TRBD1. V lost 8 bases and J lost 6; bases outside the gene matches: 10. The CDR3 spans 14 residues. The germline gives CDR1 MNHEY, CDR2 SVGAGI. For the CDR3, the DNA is TGTGCCAGCGGCCCATTACAGGGGACCAATGAGCAGTTCTTC. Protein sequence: CASGPLQGTNEQFF.

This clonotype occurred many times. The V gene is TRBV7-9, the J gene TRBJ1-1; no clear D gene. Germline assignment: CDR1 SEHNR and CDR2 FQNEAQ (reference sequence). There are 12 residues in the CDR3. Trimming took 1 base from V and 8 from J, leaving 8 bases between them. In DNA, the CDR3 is TGTGCCAGCAGCTTAGGGCCGGCAGAAGCTTTCTTT. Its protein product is CASSLGPAEAFF.

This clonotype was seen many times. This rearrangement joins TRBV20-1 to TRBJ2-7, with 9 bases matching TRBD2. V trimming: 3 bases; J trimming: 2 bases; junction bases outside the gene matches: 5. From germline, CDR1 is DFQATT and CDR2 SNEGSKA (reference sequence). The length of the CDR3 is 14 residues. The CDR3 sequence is CSARPRGGPYEQYF. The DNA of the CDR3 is TGCAGTGCTAGGCCGCGGGGGGGACCCTACGAGCAGTACTTC.

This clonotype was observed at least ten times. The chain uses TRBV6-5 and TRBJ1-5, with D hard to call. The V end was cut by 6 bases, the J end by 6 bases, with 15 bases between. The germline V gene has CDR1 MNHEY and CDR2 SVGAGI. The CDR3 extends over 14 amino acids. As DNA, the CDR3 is TGTGCCAGCAGCCCCGTTGCGGAGGGTCAGCCCCAGCATTTT. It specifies CASSPVAEGQPQHF.